This entry lists 9 T cell receptor beta chains sequenced from one sample in a study of OX40 agonist ivuxolimab in advanced cancers. Assay used: immunoSEQ multiplex PCR; TCRdb lists only in-frame clones, some missing. Among approximately 89,000 clones, roughly 93% were seen once, and the ten largest hold around 0.72%. Sequencing used CD4+ or CD8+ T cells sorted from blood, obtained in a trial of the OX40 agonist ivuxolimab. The receptor source for this set is an adult with an advanced solid tumor such as melanoma, head and neck, liver or kidney cancer.

J is TRBJ2-3 and V is TRBV7-9; no clear D gene. Trimming removed 1 base from V and 0 bases from J, with 8 bases in between. The length of the CDR3 is 15 residues. Germline values: CDR1 SEHNR, CDR2 FQNEAQ (reference sequence). CDR3 DNA sequence: TGTGCCAGCAGCTTAGTAGGTCTTAGCACAGATACGCAGTATTTT. Amino acid sequence: CASSLVGLSTDTQYF.

The chain carries TRBV11-3 and TRBJ2-1, with TRBD2 matching 7 bases. This CDR3 comprises 15 residues. CDR1 is SGHNT, CDR2 YENEEA, per germline. Unmatched junction bases numbered 5, after V lost 4 bases and J lost 2 bases. The CDR3 reads CASSSSGDPYNEQFF. The CDR3 DNA reads as TGTGCCAGCAGCTCTAGCGGAGACCCCTACAATGAGCAGTTCTTC.

The V call is TRBV6-6, the J call TRBJ2-7, with D hard to call. In germline, CDR1 is MNHNY, CDR2 SVGAGI (reference sequence). The CDR3 sequence is 13 residues long. With 5 bases removed from V and 7 bases from J, the gap between germline ends came to 15 bases. In DNA form, the CDR3 reads TGTGCCAGCAGTGCCCAGAGTTTTTTGGAGCAGTACTTC. Protein: CASSAQSFLEQYF.

This chain connects TRBV18 to TRBJ2-1; TRBD2 aligns across 11 bases. CDR1 and CDR2 from the germline V gene are KGHSH and LQKENI. There are 16 residues in the CDR3. Unmatched junction bases numbered 12, after V lost 6 bases and J lost 8 bases. CDR3 nucleotides: TGTGCCAGCTCCCCAATACTAGCGGGAGTTCTCGATGAGCAGTTCTTC. As protein: CASSPILAGVLDEQFF.

This sequence joins TRBV28 and TRBJ2-3; D remains unclear. This CDR3 is 12 amino acids long. V was shortened by 4 bases and J by 2 bases, with 4 bases between the two germline ends. CDR1 and CDR2 from the germline V gene are MDHEN and SYDVKM. Written as DNA, the CDR3 is TGTGCCAGCAGTTCCACCACAGATACGCAGTATTTT. This encodes CASSSTTDTQYF. Using reference TRBV28 and TRBJ2-3 for the parts outside the CDR3, the full variable domain is DVKVTQSSRYLVKRTGEKVFLECVQDMDHENMFWYRQDPGLGLRLIYFSYDVKMKEKGDIPEGYSVSREKKERFSLILESASTNQTSMYLCASSSTTDTQYFGPGTRLTVL.

The rearrangement links TRBV6-1 to TRBJ2-7; no clear D. Germline V gene sequence: CDR1 MNHNS, CDR2 SASEGT. The ends were cut back, 5 bases at V and 4 bases at J, with 15 bases in the middle. The CDR3 runs to 14 residues. DNA for the CDR3: TGTGCCAGCAGTCTAACGGAAGGGCTATACGAGCAGTACTTC. It yields the protein CASSLTEGLYEQYF.

The V and J genes are TRBV5-4 and TRBJ1-5; 8 nucleotides agree with TRBD1. The CDR3 has 13 residues. V shed 4 bases and J 9 bases; nucleotides not matched to a gene: 6. CDR1 and CDR2 from the germline V gene are SGHNT and YYREEE (reference sequence). As DNA, the CDR3 is TGTGCCAGCAGCCCGGACAGGGATGGGCCCCAGCATTTT. Encoded protein: CASSPDRDGPQHF. Variable domain in full (rest from reference TRBV5-4 and TRBJ1-5): ETGVTQSPTHLIKTRGQQVTLRCSSQSGHNTVSWYQQALGQGPQFIFQYYREEENGRGNFPPRFSGLQFPNYSSELNVNALELDDSALYLCASSPDRDGPQHFGDGTRLSIL.

This clone was picked up one time. This sequence joins TRBV29-1 and TRBJ2-5, with D tentatively TRBD2 (6 bases). The V and J ends lost 4 bases and 1 base respectively, with 13 bases between them. Germline values: CDR1 SQVTM, CDR2 ANQGSEA. The CDR3 is made up of 14 amino acids. The CDR3 DNA follows: TGCAGCGTTGGCCCGCCCGGGGGCCAAGAGACCCAGTACTTC. This encodes CSVGPPGGQETQYF.

The rearrangement uses TRBV21-1 and TRBJ2-7. TRBV21-1 is a pseudogene locus. The CDR3 is 12 amino acids. CDR3: CASSKRGTEQYF. CDR3 sequence (DNA): TGTGCCAGCAGCAAACGAGGGACCGAGCAGTACTTC.